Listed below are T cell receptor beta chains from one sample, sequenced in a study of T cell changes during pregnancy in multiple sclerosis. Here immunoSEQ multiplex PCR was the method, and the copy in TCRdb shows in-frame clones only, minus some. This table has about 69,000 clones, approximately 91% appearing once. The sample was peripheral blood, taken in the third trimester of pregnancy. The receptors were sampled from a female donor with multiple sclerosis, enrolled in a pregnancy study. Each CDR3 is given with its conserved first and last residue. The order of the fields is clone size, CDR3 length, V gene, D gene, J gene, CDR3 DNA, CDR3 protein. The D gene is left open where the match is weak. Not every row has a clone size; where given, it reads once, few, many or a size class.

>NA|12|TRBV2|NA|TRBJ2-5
TGTGCCGGACGCGGGGATGGGGAGACCCAGTACTTC
CAGRGDGETQYF
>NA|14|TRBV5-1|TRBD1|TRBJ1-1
TGCGCCAGCAGCTTGGGGACAGGGAACACTGAAGCTTTCTTT
CASSLGTGNTEAFF
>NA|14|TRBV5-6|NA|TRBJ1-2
TGTGCCAGCAGCTCCGGACACGGTCTGGATGGCTACACCTTC
CASSSGHGLDGYTF
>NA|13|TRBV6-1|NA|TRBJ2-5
TGTGCCAGCAGTGACGCTTTGGCAGAGACCCAGTACTTC
CASSDALAETQYF
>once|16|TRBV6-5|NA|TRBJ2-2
TGTGCCAGCAGTTCCGGGACATTAGGGAGGGCCGGGGAGCTGTTTTTT
CASSSGTLGRAGELFF
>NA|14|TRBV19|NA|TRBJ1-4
TGTGCCAGTAGTATCATAGGGGCCGGCGAAAAACTGTTTTTT
CASSIIGAGEKLFF
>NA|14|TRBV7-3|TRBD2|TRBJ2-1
TGTGCCAGCAGCCCCTTAGCGGGGGCCGTTGAGCAGTTCTTC
CASSPLAGAVEQFF
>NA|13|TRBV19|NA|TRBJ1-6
TGTGCCAGTAGCAGGGGACGGGATTCACCCCTCCACTTT
CASSRGRDSPLHF
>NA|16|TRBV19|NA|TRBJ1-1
TGTGCCAGTAGTATCGGAGACAGCCCAATGAACACTGAAGCTTTCTTT
CASSIGDSPMNTEAFF
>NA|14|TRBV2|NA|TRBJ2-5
TGTGCCAGCAGTGACTTGCGGGGTACGGAGACCCAGTACTTC
CASSDLRGTETQYF
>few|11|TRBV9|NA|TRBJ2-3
TGTGCCAGCAGCGTAGGTAGTACGCAGTATTTT
CASSVGSTQYF
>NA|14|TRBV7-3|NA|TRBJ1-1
TGTGCCAGCAGCTTACTCGGTCGAAACACTGAAGCTTTCTTT
CASSLLGRNTEAFF
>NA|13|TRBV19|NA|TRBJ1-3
TGTGCCAGCCAACACAGCTCTGGAAACACCATATATTTT
CASQHSSGNTIYF
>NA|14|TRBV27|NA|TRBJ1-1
TGTGCCAGCAGTTTATCGACGACAGACCCTGAAGCTTTCTTT
CASSLSTTDPEAFF
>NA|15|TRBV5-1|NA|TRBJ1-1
TGCGCCAGCAGCTTCCGGACGTCCCGAGGGACTGAAGCTTTCTTT
CASSFRTSRGTEAFF
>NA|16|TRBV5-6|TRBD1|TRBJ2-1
TGTGCCAGCAGCTTGGGGCCCGGGACAGGTTTCGTCGAGCAGTTCTTC
CASSLGPGTGFVEQFF
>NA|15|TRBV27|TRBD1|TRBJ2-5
TGTGCCAGCAGTTTTCGAGGGGGCGTGCGGGAGACCCAGTACTTC
CASSFRGGVRETQYF
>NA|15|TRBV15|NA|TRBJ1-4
TGTGCCACCAGCAGAGATGGATCGAAAAGGGGAAAACTGTTTTTT
CATSRDGSKRGKLFF
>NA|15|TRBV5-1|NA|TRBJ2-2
TGCGCCAGCAGCTCCGGACAGACAAACACCGGGGAGCTGTTTTTT
CASSSGQTNTGELFF
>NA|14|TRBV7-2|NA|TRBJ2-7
TGTGCCAGCAGCTTATCGCGGCTTTTCTACGAGCAGTACTTC
CASSLSRLFYEQYF
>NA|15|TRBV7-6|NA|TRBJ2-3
TGTGCCAGCAGCTCAAACATAGCTAGCACAGATACGCAGTATTTT
CASSSNIASTDTQYF
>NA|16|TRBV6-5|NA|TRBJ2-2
TGTGCCAGCAGTTACTCAACCAGGGCATACACCGGGGAGCTGTTTTTT
CASSYSTRAYTGELFF
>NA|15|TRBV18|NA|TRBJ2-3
TGTGCCAGCTCACCTGGCGCGGGGAGCACAGATACGCAGTATTTT
CASSPGAGSTDTQYF
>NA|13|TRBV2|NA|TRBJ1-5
TGTGCCAGCAGGTTTGAGTTGGATCAGCCCCAGCATTTT
CASRFELDQPQHF
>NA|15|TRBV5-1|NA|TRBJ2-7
TGCGCCAGCAGCTTGACAGGAGAATTTCACTACGAGCAGTACTTC
CASSLTGEFHYEQYF
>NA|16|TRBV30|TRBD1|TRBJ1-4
TGTGCCTGGAGTAGGATAGCCGGGACAGGGGAGGAAAAACTGTTTTTT
CAWSRIAGTGEEKLFF
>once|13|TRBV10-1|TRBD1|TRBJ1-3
TGCGCCAGCAGGGGACAGGGTACAAACACCATATATTTT
CASRGQGTNTIYF
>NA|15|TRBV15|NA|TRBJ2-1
TGTGCCACCAGCAGGTCGACTAGCTCCTACAATGAGCAGTTCTTC
CATSRSTSSYNEQFF
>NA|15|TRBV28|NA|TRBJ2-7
TGTGCCAGCAGTTTAGGAGGGGGGGTTCCTACGGAGCAGTACTTC
CASSLGGGVPTEQYF
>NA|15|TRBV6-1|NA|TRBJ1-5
TGTGCCAGCAGTGAAGGAGTAGGGGAGGACCAGCCCCAGCATTTT
CASSEGVGEDQPQHF
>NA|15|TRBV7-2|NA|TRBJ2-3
TGTGCCAGCAGCTTAATGCGGGGCGGCACAGATACGCAGTATTTT
CASSLMRGGTDTQYF
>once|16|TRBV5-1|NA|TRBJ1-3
TGCGCCAGCAGGTACGACCCAGGTTCCTCTGGAAACACCATATATTTT
CASRYDPGSSGNTIYF